This T cell receptor beta chain appears in the sequencing data of a study of draining lymph node invasion in breast cancer (TCRdb year 2020). Broadly, across the study: Nodal metastasis was diagnosed by histology and cytokeratin immunohistochemistry and confirmed by EpCAM/CD45 flow cytometry. In a separate targeted assay, bulk TCR-beta CDR3 sequencing compared sorted memory regulatory T cells and memory conventional CD4 T cells across breast cancer tissues. From each patient, matched non-invaded and tumor-invaded tumor-draining lymph nodes and the primary tumor were collected, and both Treg and Tconv subsets were profiled. In the separate targeted TCR sequencing, lymph nodes from 5 or 6 patients were covered, and primary tumors were sequenced for three of those patients.

The receptor library was made with bulk RNA-seq. Sequenced using an Illumina HiSeq 2500. In the original analysis: For the separate targeted TCR-seq dataset, MiXCR version 2.1.5 with default parameters extracted and quantified CDR3 sequences from raw reads. In the separate targeted TCR-seq dataset, TCR-beta clones were defined by the combination of V gene, J gene and CDR3 sequence. In the separate targeted TCR-seq dataset, clones with fewer than three counts were first removed, after which only the 90% most strongly expressed clones per sample were kept. The separate targeted TCR-seq dataset calculated Treg-Tconv overlap for each tissue as the number of shared clones divided by the total number of Treg clones, multiplied by 100. In TCRdb, the public reads were trimmed at Q25 with fastp and aligned with MiXCR, with productive beta chains retained. Rows with a matching CDR3 protein are joined into one entry that keeps the most common DNA and genes. The V and J calls follow TCRdb's processing rather than the paper's. The sample table lists some 2,500 distinct CDR3 sequences, roughly 70% of them with a count of one. The top ten clones comprise more than 7% of the sample.

Details on this clonotype: There is no known antigen for this receptor. There are no base qualities to consult, and no much larger clone falls within one base.

CD4+ CD45RA- CD25high cells were sorted as memory regulatory T cells. Tumor-draining lymph nodes were classified as non-invaded or invaded according to the absence or presence of metastatic tumor cells. T cells were pre-enriched with a Miltenyi Pan T Cell isolation kit before staining and sorting. Immunohistochemistry for estrogen receptor, progesterone receptor, HER2 and Ki-67 was used to characterize primary tumors. Fresh surgical tissue was processed within a few hours after surgery by being cut into small fragments. The tissue fragments were enzymatically digested with Liberase TL plus DNase for 15 to 20 minutes and then passed through a 40-micrometer strainer. After DAPI live/dead staining, sorting was performed on a BD FACS Aria II with about 97-99% purity. The sorted cells were lysed in TCL buffer, and a Norgen Single Cell RNA purification kit, including DNase treatment, was used to purify the RNA.

Relative to germline, V is 2 bases shorter and J is 4 bases shorter, with 13 bases between their ends. The CDR3 holds 14 amino acids from the cysteine to the phenylalanine. Only CDR3 DNA remains: 42 bases, in frame from the first base. The germline V gene encodes CDR1 SGHDT and CDR2 YYEEEE. Overall study outcomes, separate from this receptor: Some of the top 100 tumor clones were detected in invaded and non-invaded nodes, and this detection was taken to suggest recirculation between tumor and draining nodes. In the targeted TCR-seq data, Tregs appeared to be more clonally expanded than Tconvs in all tissues, and lower diversity was found for both subsets in tumor than in lymph nodes. Roughly 12-22% of Treg TCRs were shared with Tconvs per tissue, interpreted as suggesting peripheral Treg induction. Whether Treg conversion occurred in a given organ or whether converted Tregs recirculated between nodes and tumor could not be resolved from the data. The tumor top-100 clone tracking analysis could be carried out in only a couple of patients. Shared TCRs between Treg and Tconv subsets were considered suggestive but not proof of common clonal origin.

Sequenced input: sorted memory Tregs from a lymph node. Reading the label with the study, this specimen's cell subset or site is: CD45RA-negative sorted CD4+ T cells (memory Tconv or effector/memory Treg). The clonotype originates from a female donor with luminal breast cancer. The sequence joins TRBV5-6 to TRBJ2-7; the D gene assignment is ambiguous. CDR3 protein: CASSFVEAAYEQYF. Here is the DNA: TGTGCCAGCAGCTTTGTCGAGGCAGCATACGAGCAGTACTTC.